The 14 T cell receptor beta chains given below trace back to one sample, sequenced in a study of beta chain features in type 1 diabetes. No cognate antigen is known for these TCRs. Expressed TCRB transcripts were sequenced after all isolated RNA was converted to cDNA. TCRdb's table, derived via immunoSEQ multiplex PCR, lists solely in-frame clones and lacks some. The table includes 250,000 or so clones, over 11% detected once. Overall study results and limits: Among all four CD4+ subsets, Type 1 diabetes patients had TCRB CDR3s that were moderately but significantly shorter.

The sample was naive CD4+ T cells from blood. These receptors were taken from a man aged 30 to 45 with type 1 diabetes.

This clone occurred a few times. The chain combines TRBV5-1 with TRBJ1-5; TRBD1 agrees at 8 bases. Per the germline V gene, CDR1 is SGHRS and CDR2 is YFSETQ. The trim removed 4 bases at V and 4 bases at J, leaving 4 bases unmatched. This CDR3 comprises 14 residues. The CDR3 bases are TGCGCCAGCAGCCCGGGACAGGATAATCAGCCCCAGCATTTT. Protein sequence: CASSPGQDNQPQHF. Variable domain in full (rest from reference TRBV5-1 and TRBJ1-5): KAGVTQTPRYLIKTRGQQVTLSCSPISGHRSVSWYQQTPGQGLQFLFEYFSETQRNKGNFPGRFSGRQFSNSRSEMNVSTLELGDSALYLCASSPGQDNQPQHFGDGTRLSIL.

J is TRBJ2-7 and V is TRBV27; no firm D call. The CDR3 has 15 amino acids. V was trimmed by 2 bases and J by 6 bases, leaving 17 bases between them. Germline V gene data show CDR1 as MNHEY and CDR2 as SMNVEV (reference sequence). The CDR3 bases are TGTGCCAGCAGTTTAGCCCTAGAGACCCCGTGCGAGCAGTACTTC. This gives the protein CASSLALETPCEQYF.

The gene calls are TRBV4-1 and TRBJ2-3, with a tentative D call TRBD1 (6 bases). There are 13 residues in the CDR3. Germline-derived CDR1 and CDR2 are MGHRA and YSYEKL. The V end lost 3 bases, the J end lost 4 bases, and 8 bases lay between the germline ends. The CDR3 sequence: CASSQAGADTQYF. The CDR3 DNA follows: TGCGCCAGCAGCCAGGCAGGGGCAGATACGCAGTATTTT.

This chain links TRBV27 with TRBJ2-1; 8 nucleotides match TRBD2. The CDR3 runs 16 residues. In germline, CDR1 is MNHEY, CDR2 SMNVEV (reference sequence). Trimming cost V 6 bases and J 4 bases; bases outside gene matches: 11. DNA of the CDR3: TGTGCCAGCAGCAGACCTGGGACTAGACTTTACAATGAGCAGTTCTTC. Translating gives CASSRPGTRLYNEQFF.

This clone was counted a few times. This chain links TRBV9 with TRBJ2-5; TRBD2 matches 7 bases. Germline CDR1 is SGDLS and CDR2 is YYNGEE. J gave up 4 bases and V 3 bases, and 9 bases lay outside the gene matches. The CDR3 has 15 amino acids. CDR3 region: CASSALGGERETQYF. CDR3 coding DNA: TGTGCCAGCAGCGCGCTTGGGGGGGAACGAGAGACCCAGTACTTC.

This clone occurred a few times. The V and J genes are TRBV30 and TRBJ2-3, with D unclear. V lost 3 bases and J lost 4, with 11 bases in between. CDR3 length equals 13 residues. CDR1 is GTSNPN and CDR2 is SVGIG in the germline V gene (reference sequence). The CDR3: CAWSSGEADTQYF. CDR3 DNA sequence: TGTGCCTGGAGCTCCGGTGAAGCAGATACGCAGTATTTT.

J is TRBJ1-4 and V is TRBV6-5, with 7 nucleotides matching TRBD1. With V trimmed by 6 bases and J by 3 bases, 4 bases remained unmatched. Germline V lookup: CDR1 MNHEY, CDR2 SVGAGI. The CDR3 sequence is 14 residues long. CDR3 amino acids: CASRPGTANEKLFF. In DNA, the CDR3 is TGTGCCAGCAGGCCCGGGACAGCTAATGAAAAACTGTTTTTT.

This clone occurred a few times. The chain links TRBV1 to TRBJ2-3; TRBD2, the table's D call, was not compared with the DNA. TRBV1 corresponds to a pseudogene. CDR3 length: 16 amino acids. For the CDR3, the DNA is TGCACCAGCAGCCAAGATCCGAGCGGGCAGACAGATACGCAGTATTTT. Translated, it gives CTSSQDPSGQTDTQYF.

The rearrangement links TRBV5-1 to TRBJ2-3, with 9 nucleotides matching TRBD2. The CDR3 totals 16 residues. V gave up 4 bases and J gave up 1 base; unmatched junction bases: 7. Germline CDR1 reads SGHRS; CDR2 reads YFSETQ. CDR3 in amino acids: CASSPIVAGGTDTQYF. Written as DNA, the CDR3 is TGCGCCAGCAGCCCCATAGTAGCGGGGGGCACAGATACGCAGTATTTT.

The rearrangement uses TRBV11-3 and TRBJ2-2; D perhaps matches TRBD2 (7 bases). The CDR3 contains 17 residues. Per the germline V gene, CDR1 is SGHNT and CDR2 is YENEEA. V gave up 5 bases and J gave up 4 bases, with 20 bases separating them. CDR3 sequence reads: CASSPAVGGASTGELFF. The CDR3, as DNA: TGTGCCAGCAGCCCCGCCGTTGGGGGGGCGAGCACCGGGGAGCTGTTTTTT.

The CDR3 loop reads CASSPRGSYSPLHF. CDR3 DNA sequence: TGTGCCAGCAGTCCTCGGGGTTCTTACTCACCCCTCCACTTT. The V gene is TRBV9, the J gene TRBJ1-6; D remains ambiguous. Germline CDR1 and CDR2: SGDLS and YYNGEE. Trimming shortened V by 5 bases and J by 10 bases, and 16 bases separated the two germline ends. This CDR3 is 14 amino acids long.

The chain links TRBV18 to TRBJ1-1, with D maybe TRBD1 (5 bases). V lost 4 bases and J 6 bases, leaving 12 bases between the germline ends. Germline assignment: CDR1 KGHSH and CDR2 LQKENI. This CDR3 is 13 amino acids long. CDR3 in amino acids: CASSQGPSAEAFF. The CDR3 DNA is TGTGCCAGCTCACAGGGGCCAAGCGCTGAAGCTTTCTTT.

This clone came up a few times. The V gene is TRBV6-5, the J gene TRBJ1-6, with D unclear. Germline V gene sequence: CDR1 MNHEY, CDR2 SVGAGI. The CDR3 loop spans 14 amino acids. V was shortened by 2 bases and J by 8 bases, with 10 bases between the two germline ends. The DNA of the CDR3 is TGTGCCAGCAGTTACGAGGTCTCGGATTCACCCCTCCACTTT. Residues: CASSYEVSDSPLHF.

The V call is TRBV30, the J call TRBJ1-5, with D perhaps matching TRBD1 (5 bases). The ends were cut back, 2 bases at V and 7 bases at J, with 12 bases in the middle. The germline V gene has CDR1 GTSNPN and CDR2 SVGIG (reference sequence). CDR3 size: 13 residues. The CDR3 loop reads CAWSRQGGQPQHF. The CDR3 DNA is TGTGCCTGGAGTCGGCAGGGAGGACAGCCCCAGCATTTT.